Below, 31 T cell receptor beta chains from the same sample are listed, as sequenced in a study of shared clonotypes between healthy human individuals. Assay: immunoSEQ multiplex PCR; the TCRdb copy retains only in-frame clones and omits some. The sample has 2.5 million or so clones; more than 90% are singletons. Input material: naive CD4+ T cells sorted from blood. Regarding subset: CD45RA+ positively selected. Receptors originate from a man between 18 and 29 years old in good health.

The rearrangement links TRBV19 to TRBJ1-1; D remains unclear. The V gene lost 4 bases and the J gene lost 4 bases, with 10 bases spanning the gap. The CDR3 has 13 residues. Germline V CDR1 and CDR2: LNHDA, SQIVND (reference sequence). The DNA for the CDR3 is TGTGCCAGTAGTACCAAACCCGGCACTGAAGCTTTCTTT. Protein sequence: CASSTKPGTEAFF.

J is TRBJ2-5 and V is TRBV4-3; 13 bases align to TRBD2. The CDR3 contains 18 residues. V was pared by 2 bases and J by 4 bases, with 10 bases of the junction left unmatched. In germline, CDR1 is LGHNA, CDR2 YSLEER. The chain's CDR3 is CASSQSLTSGRASETQYF. CDR3 DNA sequence: TGCGCCAGCAGCCAAAGCCTCACTAGCGGGAGGGCCTCAGAGACCCAGTACTTC.

This chain joins TRBV9 and TRBJ2-1; 7 bases match TRBD2. V was clipped by 0 bases and J by 6 bases; unmatched bases: 9. There are 16 residues in the CDR3. Germline CDR1 reads SGDLS; CDR2 reads YYNGEE. CDR3 sequence (DNA): TGTGCCAGCAGCGTAGAATGGCGGGAGTTTCCCAATGAGCAGTTCTTC. It codes for CASSVEWREFPNEQFF.

The genes are TRBV5-1 and TRBJ2-2; D is uncertain. Germline CDR1 reads SGHRS; CDR2 reads YFSETQ. CDR3 size: 15 residues. Trimming pared 4 bases from V and 4 bases from J, leaving 14 bases between. The CDR3 is CASSPNMLSTGELFF. The CDR3 bases are TGCGCCAGCAGCCCGAATATGCTCAGCACCGGGGAGCTGTTTTTT.

The chain couples TRBV7-2 to TRBJ2-5; a possible D gene is TRBD2 (6 bases). The CDR3 has 16 residues. Germline CDR1 reads SGHTA; CDR2 reads FQGNSA. V lost 4 bases, J lost 0 bases, and 15 bases lay in between. In DNA form, the CDR3 reads TGTGCCAGCAGCTCGAGCGGGCTGGCGTACCAAGAGACCCAGTACTTC. Translated: CASSSSGLAYQETQYF.

This chain uses TRBV2 with TRBJ1-4; D is unresolved. CDR1 and CDR2 from the germline V gene are SNHLY and FYNNEI. The CDR3 runs 11 residues. Trimming removed 2 bases at V and 13 bases at J, with 8 bases between. The CDR3 DNA is TGTGCCAGCAGTGAAATCGGACCACTGTTTTTT. Amino acids: CASSEIGPLFF.

The chain carries TRBV2 and TRBJ2-7; a weak D match, TRBD1 (5 bases). V lost 10 bases and J 3 bases, leaving 19 bases between the germline ends. The germline CDR1 and CDR2 sequences are SNHLY and FYNNEI. The CDR3 totals 14 residues. Here the CDR3 reads CANDYVDTYYEQYF. CDR3 DNA sequence: TGTGCCAACGATTATGTGGACACCTACTACGAGCAGTACTTC.

The chain joins TRBV7-2 to TRBJ1-1; D is possibly TRBD1 (6 bases). This CDR3 has 15 residues. Trimming stripped 2 bases from V and 1 base from J, with 11 bases between. Germline CDR1 reads SGHTA; CDR2 reads FQGNSA. CDR3: CASSLFTGSNTEAFF. DNA for the CDR3: TGTGCCAGCAGCTTATTTACAGGGTCGAACACTGAAGCTTTCTTT.

This chain uses TRBV5-1 with TRBJ2-5; maybe TRBD1 (5 bases). V was shortened by 2 bases and J by 4 bases, with 12 bases between the two germline ends. The CDR3 loop spans 14 amino acids. Per germline, CDR1 SGHRS and CDR2 YFSETQ. In DNA, the CDR3 is TGCGCCAGCAGCTTAGGGGTTCAGGGAGAGACCCAGTACTTC. Translating gives CASSLGVQGETQYF. The variable domain in full, completed from reference TRBV5-1 and TRBJ2-5, reads KAGVTQTPRYLIKTRGQQVTLSCSPISGHRSVSWYQQTPGQGLQFLFEYFSETQRNKGNFPGRFSGRQFSNSRSEMNVSTLELGDSALYLCASSLGVQGETQYFGPGTRLLVL.

The V call is TRBV27, the J call TRBJ1-6; TRBD1 is a possible D gene (6 bases). Looked up from germline, CDR1 is MNHEY and CDR2 is SMNVEV (reference sequence). The CDR3 runs to 20 residues. The ends were cut back, 4 bases at V and 2 bases at J, with 24 bases in the middle. CDR3 coding DNA: TGTGCCAGCAGTTCCCCCGGCAGGGGAGGTCATCTGGCCTATAATTCACCCCTCCACTTT. This encodes CASSSPGRGGHLAYNSPLHF.

V usage is TRBV28 and J usage is TRBJ2-7, with D unresolved. This CDR3 has 15 amino acids. The V and J ends lost 7 bases and 1 base respectively, with 17 bases between them. The germline V gene encodes CDR1 MDHEN and CDR2 SYDVKM. CDR3 protein: CASTLSPSPSYEQYF. The DNA for the CDR3 is TGTGCCAGCACCCTATCCCCGAGTCCGTCCTACGAGCAGTACTTC.

This clone was seen a few times. In the same sample, other DNA sequences code for this CDR3. The chain couples TRBV5-1 to TRBJ1-1; D remains unclear. V lost 0 bases to trimming and J lost 5 bases, with 11 bases between them. The germline V gene has CDR1 SGHRS and CDR2 YFSETQ. This CDR3 has 14 residues. The CDR3 spells CASSLGGQGTEAFF. CDR3 in DNA: TGCGCCAGCAGCTTGGGAGGTCAAGGGACTGAAGCTTTCTTT. The full variable domain, its missing parts supplied by reference TRBV5-1 and TRBJ1-1, is KAGVTQTPRYLIKTRGQQVTLSCSPISGHRSVSWYQQTPGQGLQFLFEYFSETQRNKGNFPGRFSGRQFSNSRSEMNVSTLELGDSALYLCASSLGGQGTEAFFGQGTRLTVV.

CDR3 sequence: CASSLLPGRGVDGYTF. The CDR3 region has the DNA TGCGCCAGCAGCTTGCTCCCGGGCAGGGGAGTGGATGGCTACACCTTC. V and J are TRBV5-1 and TRBJ1-2, with a tentative D call TRBD1 (6 bases). CDR3 length equals 16 residues. The germline V gene encodes CDR1 SGHRS and CDR2 YFSETQ. V was trimmed by 1 base and J by 6 bases, leaving 19 bases between them.

This clone was observed once. This rearrangement joins TRBV5-1 to TRBJ2-7; 7 nucleotides agree with TRBD1. V lost 7 bases, J lost 6 bases, and 10 bases stayed unmatched. Germline CDR1 and CDR2: SGHRS and YFSETQ. This CDR3 is 13 amino acids long. The CDR3 reads CASGPRDSSEQYF. The CDR3 DNA reads as TGCGCCAGCGGCCCCCGGGACAGCAGCGAGCAGTACTTC.

The chain recombines TRBV28 with TRBJ1-5, with D possibly matching TRBD1 (5 bases). This CDR3 spans 14 amino acids. The germline V and J ends were trimmed by 4 bases and 0 bases, with 7 bases remaining between them. Germline loops: CDR1 MDHEN, CDR2 SYDVKM. In nucleotides, the CDR3 is TGTGCCAGCAGTTCCGACAGTAGCAATCAGCCCCAGCATTTT. This sequence encodes CASSSDSSNQPQHF. The whole variable domain, remainder taken from reference TRBV28 and TRBJ1-5, is DVKVTQSSRYLVKRTGEKVFLECVQDMDHENMFWYRQDPGLGLRLIYFSYDVKMKEKGDIPEGYSVSREKKERFSLILESASTNQTSMYLCASSSDSSNQPQHFGDGTRLSIL.

The chain employs TRBV10-3 and TRBJ2-7, with 8 nucleotides matching TRBD2. The CDR3 has 14 amino acids. The ends lost 3 bases at V and 7 bases at J; junction bases unmatched: 8. Germline assignment: CDR1 ENHRY and CDR2 SYGVKD. The CDR3 loop is CAISDGRALGEQYF. The CDR3 bases are TGTGCCATCAGTGACGGGAGGGCCCTCGGTGAGCAGTACTTC.

The chain is built from TRBV7-9 and TRBJ2-7; D gene ambiguous. This CDR3 is built from 15 residues. Looked up from germline, CDR1 is SEHNR and CDR2 is FQNEAQ (reference sequence). Trimming removed 0 bases at V and 7 bases at J, with 16 bases between. The CDR3 reads CASSLAGLLAGEQYF. As DNA, the CDR3 is TGTGCCAGCAGCTTAGCAGGTCTGCTTGCAGGAGAGCAGTACTTC.

The V and J genes are TRBV6-5 and TRBJ2-2, with 8 nucleotides matching TRBD2. Losses at the gene ends were 5 bases for V and 7 bases for J; bases not matched to a gene: 9. CDR3 length equals 15 residues. Germline CDR1 reads MNHEY; CDR2 reads SVGAGI. CDR3 DNA: TGTGCCAGCAGTCGAGCGGGAGCTCCGGACGGGGAGCTGTTTTTT. Its translation is CASSRAGAPDGELFF.

The CDR3 region is CSARLHEAFF. The CDR3 DNA reads TGCAGTGCCCGGCTTCATGAAGCTTTCTTT. This chain links TRBV20-1 with TRBJ1-1, with D unresolved. V lost 6 bases and J 7 bases, leaving 9 bases between the germline ends. The CDR3 length is 10 residues. Germline V gene sequence: CDR1 DFQATT, CDR2 SNEGSKA (reference sequence).

The V and J genes are TRBV10-3 and TRBJ2-7; 9 nucleotides align to TRBD1. V lost 4 bases and J lost 2; bases outside the gene matches: 3. Per germline, CDR1 ENHRY and CDR2 SYGVKD. The CDR3 loop spans 14 amino acids. The CDR3: CAISGGDRAYEQYF. DNA of the CDR3: TGTGCCATCAGTGGTGGGGACAGGGCCTACGAGCAGTACTTC.

J is TRBJ2-1 and V is TRBV18; D is unresolved. The CDR3 is 13 amino acids. V was trimmed by 0 bases and J by 8 bases, leaving 8 bases between them. Germline CDR1 KGHSH, CDR2 LQKENI. CDR3 sequence reads: CASSPPMSDEQFF. CDR3 DNA sequence: TGTGCCAGCTCACCACCGATGAGTGATGAGCAGTTCTTC.

This chain uses TRBV6-1 with TRBJ2-7, with D tentatively TRBD1 (6 bases). V lost 2 bases, J lost 7 bases, and 27 bases lay in between. The CDR3 spans 18 residues. CDR1 and CDR2 from the germline V gene are MNHNS and SASEGT. The chain's CDR3 is CASSEWSPTGSRGSEQYF. CDR3 DNA: TGTGCCAGCAGTGAATGGAGCCCCACAGGGTCCCGCGGAAGTGAGCAGTACTTC.

This chain links TRBV6-1 with TRBJ1-2; no definite D call. V shed 3 bases and J shed 7 bases, with 18 bases lying between them. The CDR3 has 15 residues. Germline CDR1 and CDR2: MNHNS and SASEGT. CDR3 DNA: TGTGCCAGCAGTGACCTTTTCTTGGCGGGAATTGGCTACACCTTC. As protein: CASSDLFLAGIGYTF.

J is TRBJ2-1 and V is TRBV29-1, with TRBD2 as a possible D gene (5 bases). V lost 0 bases, J lost 6 bases, and 9 bases lay in between. The CDR3 runs 13 residues. CDR1 is SQVTM, CDR2 ANQGSEA, per germline. CDR3 residues: CSVEESGGNEQFF. The CDR3 nucleotides read TGCAGCGTTGAAGAATCCGGAGGCAATGAGCAGTTCTTC.

The rearrangement links TRBV4-3 to TRBJ2-1; the D gene could be TRBD1 or TRBD2 (6 bases each). V was pared by 3 bases and J by 8 bases, with 17 bases between. The CDR3 covers 15 residues. Germline lookup yields CDR1 LGHNA and CDR2 YSLEER. This CDR3 reads CASSHRTVGSDEQFF. For the CDR3, the DNA is TGCGCCAGCAGCCACCGGACAGTCGGGAGCGATGAGCAGTTCTTC.

The gene calls are TRBV19 and TRBJ1-1; perhaps TRBD1 as D (6 bases). The CDR3 spans 14 residues. V was trimmed by 3 bases and J by 8 bases, leaving 16 bases between them. Germline loops: CDR1 LNHDA, CDR2 SQIVND (reference sequence). As DNA, the CDR3 is TGTGCCAGTAGTATCCGTACAGGGAGTATGGAAGCTTTCTTT. It codes for CASSIRTGSMEAFF.

V and J are TRBV14 and TRBJ2-6; D is ambiguous. Per germline, CDR1 SGHDN and CDR2 FVKESK. CDR3 length: 16 amino acids. The V and J ends lost 1 base and 0 bases respectively, with 7 bases between them. CDR3 loop: CASSQGGSSGANVLTF. In nucleotides, the CDR3 is TGTGCCAGCAGCCAAGGGGGAAGCTCTGGGGCCAACGTCCTGACTTTC.

To note about this clone: Other DNA sequences in this sample translate to the same CDR3. This chain connects TRBV10-1 to TRBJ2-2, with D perhaps TRBD1 (5 bases). This CDR3 has 13 amino acids. Germline assignment: CDR1 WNHNN and CDR2 SYGVQD (reference sequence). With 0 bases removed from V and 6 bases from J, the gap between germline ends came to 5 bases. CDR3 bases: TGCGCCAGCAGTGAGTCAGGGGCCGGGGAGCTGTTTTTT. Amino acid sequence: CASSESGAGELFF.

This chain connects TRBV6-6 to TRBJ1-2, with D possibly being TRBD1 (5 bases). Germline CDR1 and CDR2: MNHNY and SVGAGI (reference sequence). Trimming removed 4 bases from V and 4 bases from J, with 16 bases in between. CDR3 length: 15 residues. The CDR3 spells CASSSPIGGIYGYTF. For the CDR3, the DNA is TGTGCCAGCAGTTCCCCGATCGGGGGGATCTATGGCTACACCTTC.

Regarding this clone: Within the sample, other DNA sequences also encode this same CDR3. V and J are TRBV5-4 and TRBJ1-2; TRBD1 aligns across 8 bases. This CDR3 contains 13 residues. Per the germline V gene, CDR1 is SGHNT and CDR2 is YYREEE (reference sequence). Trimming at V came to 3 bases and at J to 5 bases, leaving 3 bases not matched to a gene. The DNA of the CDR3 is TGTGCCAGCAGCTCCGGACAGGGTTATGGCTACACCTTC. Translating gives CASSSGQGYGYTF.

To note about this clone: Other DNA sequences within the sample encode an identical CDR3. V and J are TRBV5-4 and TRBJ1-1; TRBD1 matches 9 bases. The V and J ends lost 4 bases and 8 bases, in that order; junction bases with no gene match: 3. Germline V lookup: CDR1 SGHNT, CDR2 YYREEE (reference sequence). The CDR3 is 12 amino acids. Here the CDR3 reads CASSPDRGEAFF. The CDR3 DNA is TGTGCCAGCAGCCCAGACAGGGGGGAAGCTTTCTTT. The variable domain in full, completed from reference TRBV5-4 and TRBJ1-1, reads ETGVTQSPTHLIKTRGQQVTLRCSSQSGHNTVSWYQQALGQGPQFIFQYYREEENGRGNFPPRFSGLQFPNYSSELNVNALELDDSALYLCASSPDRGEAFFGQGTRLTVV.